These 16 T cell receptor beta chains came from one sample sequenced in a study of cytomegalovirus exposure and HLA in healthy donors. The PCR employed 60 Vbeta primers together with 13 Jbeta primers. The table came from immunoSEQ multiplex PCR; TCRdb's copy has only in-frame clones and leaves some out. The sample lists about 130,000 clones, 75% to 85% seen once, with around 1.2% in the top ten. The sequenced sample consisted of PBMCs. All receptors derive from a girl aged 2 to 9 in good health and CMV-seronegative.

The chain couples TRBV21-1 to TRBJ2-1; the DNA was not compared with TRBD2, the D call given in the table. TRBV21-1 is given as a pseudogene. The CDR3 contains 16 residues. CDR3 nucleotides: TGTGCCAGCAGCTTCGGTCGCGGCGGAACTTACAATGAGCAGTTCTTC. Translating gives CASSFGRGGTYNEQFF.

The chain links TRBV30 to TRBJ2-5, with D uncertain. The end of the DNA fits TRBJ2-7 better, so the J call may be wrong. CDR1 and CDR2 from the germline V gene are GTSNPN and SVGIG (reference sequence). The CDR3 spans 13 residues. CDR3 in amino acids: CAWRASASYEQYF. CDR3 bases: TGTGCCTGGAGGGCCAGCGCATCCTACGAGCAGTACTTC.

The CDR3 DNA is TGTGCCAGCAGTGTACACGGGACTAGCTCCTACAATGAGCAGTTCTTC. It encodes CASSVHGTSSYNEQFF. V gene TRBV2 combines with J gene TRBJ2-1, with TRBD2 matching 8 bases. Germline V gene data show CDR1 as SNHLY and CDR2 as FYNNEI. CDR3 length equals 16 residues. V trimming: 4 bases; J trimming: 0 bases; junction bases outside the gene matches: 5. Looking up the rest from reference TRBV2 and TRBJ2-1 gives the full variable domain: EPEVTQTPSHQVTQMGQEVILRCVPISNHLYFYWYRQILGQKVEFLVSFYNNEISEKSEIFDDQFSVERPDGSNFTLKIRSTKLEDSAMYFCASSVHGTSSYNEQFFGPGTRLTVL.

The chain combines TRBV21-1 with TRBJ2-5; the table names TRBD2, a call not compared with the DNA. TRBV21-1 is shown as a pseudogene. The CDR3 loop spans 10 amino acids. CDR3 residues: CASILETQYF. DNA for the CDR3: TGTGCCAGCATCTTAGAGACCCAGTACTTC.

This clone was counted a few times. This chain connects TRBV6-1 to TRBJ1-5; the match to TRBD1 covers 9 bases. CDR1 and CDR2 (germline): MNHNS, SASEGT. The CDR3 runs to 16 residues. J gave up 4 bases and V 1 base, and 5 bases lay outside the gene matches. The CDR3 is CASSEVPGQGNQPQHF. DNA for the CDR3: TGTGCCAGCAGTGAAGTCCCGGGACAGGGAAATCAGCCCCAGCATTTT.

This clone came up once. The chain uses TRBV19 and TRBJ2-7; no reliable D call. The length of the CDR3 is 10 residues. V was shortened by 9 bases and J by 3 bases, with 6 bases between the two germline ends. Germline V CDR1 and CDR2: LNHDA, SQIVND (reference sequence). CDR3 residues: CASHVYEQYF. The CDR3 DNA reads TGTGCCAGCCATGTCTACGAGCAGTACTTC. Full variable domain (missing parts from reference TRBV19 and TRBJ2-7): DGGITQSPKYLFRKEGQNVTLSCEQNLNHDAMYWYRQDPGQGLRLIYYSQIVNDFQKGDIAEGYSVSREKKESFPLTVTSAQKNPTAFYLCASHVYEQYFGPGTRLTVT.

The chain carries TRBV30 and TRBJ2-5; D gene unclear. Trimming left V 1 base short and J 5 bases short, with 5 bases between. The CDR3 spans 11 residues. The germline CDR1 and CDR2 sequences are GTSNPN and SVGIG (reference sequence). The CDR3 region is CAWSDPETQYF. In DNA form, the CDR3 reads TGTGCCTGGAGTGATCCGGAGACCCAGTACTTC.

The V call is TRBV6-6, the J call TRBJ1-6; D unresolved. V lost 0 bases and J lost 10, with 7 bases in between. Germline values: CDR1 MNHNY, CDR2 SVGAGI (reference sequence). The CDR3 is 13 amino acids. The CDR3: CASSYSVGSPLHF. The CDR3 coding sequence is TGTGCCAGCAGTTACTCGGTGGGCTCACCCCTCCACTTT.

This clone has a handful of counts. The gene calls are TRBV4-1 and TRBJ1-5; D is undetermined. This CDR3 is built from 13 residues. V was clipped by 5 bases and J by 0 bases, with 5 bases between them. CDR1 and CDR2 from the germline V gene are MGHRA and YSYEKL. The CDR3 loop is CASSVYSNQPQHF. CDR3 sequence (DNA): TGCGCCAGCAGCGTGTATAGCAATCAGCCCCAGCATTTT.

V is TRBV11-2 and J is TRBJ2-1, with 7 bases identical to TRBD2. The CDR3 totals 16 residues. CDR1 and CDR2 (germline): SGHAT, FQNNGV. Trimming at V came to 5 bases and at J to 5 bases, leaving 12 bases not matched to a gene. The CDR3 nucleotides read TGTGCCAGCAGCCCAAACGCCGGGACTACTGACAATGAGCAGTTCTTC. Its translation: CASSPNAGTTDNEQFF.

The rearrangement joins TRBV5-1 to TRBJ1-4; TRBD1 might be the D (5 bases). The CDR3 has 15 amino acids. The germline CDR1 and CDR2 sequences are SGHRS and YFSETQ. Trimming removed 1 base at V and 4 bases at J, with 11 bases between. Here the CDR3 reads CASSLFQGDNEKLFF. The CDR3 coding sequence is TGCGCCAGCAGCTTGTTCCAGGGCGATAATGAAAAACTGTTTTTT.

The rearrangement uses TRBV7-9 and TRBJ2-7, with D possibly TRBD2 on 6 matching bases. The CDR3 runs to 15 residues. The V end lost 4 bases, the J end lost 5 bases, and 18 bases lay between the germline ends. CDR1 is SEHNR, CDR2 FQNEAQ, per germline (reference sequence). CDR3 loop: CASSSTRAGWNEQYF. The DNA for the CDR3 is TGTGCCAGCAGCTCCACCCGGGCGGGGTGGAACGAGCAGTACTTC.

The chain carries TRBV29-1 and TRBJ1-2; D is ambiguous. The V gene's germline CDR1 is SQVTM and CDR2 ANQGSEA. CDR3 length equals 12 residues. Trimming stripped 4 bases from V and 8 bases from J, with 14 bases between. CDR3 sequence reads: CSVAPGDVGYTF. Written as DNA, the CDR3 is TGCAGCGTTGCCCCCGGGGATGTGGGCTACACCTTC.

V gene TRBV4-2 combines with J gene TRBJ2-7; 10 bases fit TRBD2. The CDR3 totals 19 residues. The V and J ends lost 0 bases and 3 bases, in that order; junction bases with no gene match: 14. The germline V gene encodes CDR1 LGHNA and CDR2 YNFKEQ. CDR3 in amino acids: CASSQEGKGSGGAFYEQYF. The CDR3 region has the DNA TGTGCCAGCAGCCAAGAAGGGAAGGGGAGCGGGGGGGCGTTCTACGAGCAGTACTTC.

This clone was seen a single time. Written as DNA, the CDR3 is TGTGCCAGCTCTAGCGGGACTCGGGACAATGAGCAGTTCTTC. Its protein product is CASSSGTRDNEQFF. This chain links TRBV21-1 with TRBJ2-1; the DNA was not compared with TRBD2, the D call given in the table. TRBV21-1 is marked as a pseudogene. The CDR3 is 14 amino acids.

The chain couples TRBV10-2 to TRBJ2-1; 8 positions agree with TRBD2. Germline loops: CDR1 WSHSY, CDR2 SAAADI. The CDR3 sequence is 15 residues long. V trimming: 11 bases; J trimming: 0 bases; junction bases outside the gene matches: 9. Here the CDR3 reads CAAGGAPSSYNEQFF. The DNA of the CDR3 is TGCGCCGCCGGGGGGGCGCCGAGCTCCTACAATGAGCAGTTCTTC.